The next 21 T cell receptor beta chains were all read from a single sample in a study of chemoradiotherapy in HPV16-positive cancers. TCRdb keeps only in-frame clones here, not all; method: immunoSEQ multiplex PCR. Of about 870 clones listed, approximately 91% are singletons. Here the sequenced sample was tumor tissue, taken from a patient who underwent chemoradiotherapy. These TCRs come from a human donor with HPV-associated anogenital cancer.

The CDR3 sequence: CAIRGTEDNSPLHF. CDR3 coding DNA: TGTGCCATCCGGGGTACAGAGGATAATTCACCCCTCCACTTT. This chain links TRBV6-5 with TRBJ1-6; no clear D gene. CDR3 length: 14 residues. V was trimmed by 10 bases and J by 5 bases, leaving 15 bases between them. CDR1 MNHEY and CDR2 SVGAGI come from the germline V gene.

This clone came up a few times. The chain links TRBV5-6 to TRBJ1-2, with D possibly being TRBD1 (6 bases). The CDR3 extends over 12 amino acids. CDR1 is SGHDT and CDR2 is YYEEEE in the germline V gene. V was trimmed by 4 bases and J by 8 bases, leaving 12 bases between them. Here the CDR3 reads CASSPEGVGYTF. CDR3 nucleotides: TGTGCCAGCAGCCCCGAGGGGGTGGGCTACACCTTC.

The chain has TRBV19 and TRBJ1-6, with no clear D. This CDR3 region has 13 residues. Per the germline V gene, CDR1 is LNHDA and CDR2 is SQIVND (reference sequence). V was shortened by 7 bases and J by 7 bases, with 11 bases between the two germline ends. The CDR3 protein is CASTHLGNSPLHF. The CDR3 nucleotides are TGTGCCAGTACCCACCTGGGGAATTCACCCCTCCACTTT.

The chain joins TRBV23-1 to TRBJ2-3, with D perhaps TRBD2 (7 bases). TRBV23-1 is reported as an ORF; its role is uncertain. The length of the CDR3 is 16 residues. Trimming shortened V by 0 bases and J by 6 bases, and 16 bases separated the two germline ends. The DNA of the CDR3 is TGCGCCAGCAGTCAATCGGGAGGGGGGGCGTGGGATACGCAGTATTTT. Residues: CASSQSGGGAWDTQYF.

This chain connects TRBV5-4 to TRBJ1-2; TRBD1 matches 7 bases. J was trimmed by 4 bases and V by 5 bases; bases with no gene match: 8. The germline CDR1 and CDR2 sequences are SGHNT and YYREEE (reference sequence). The CDR3 is 14 residues long. The CDR3 reads CASRPTGTAYGYTF. CDR3 in DNA: TGTGCCAGCAGACCAACCGGGACAGCCTATGGCTACACCTTC.

The rearrangement links TRBV7-2 to TRBJ1-3; D ambiguous. This CDR3 contains 13 residues. Looked up from germline, CDR1 is SGHTA and CDR2 is FQGNSA. V was trimmed by 5 bases and J by 0 bases, leaving 5 bases between them. The CDR3 region is CASSPSSGNTIYF. The CDR3 DNA reads as TGTGCCAGCAGCCCCAGCTCTGGAAACACCATATATTTT. Together with reference TRBV7-2 and TRBJ1-3, the CDR3 gives the full variable domain: GAGVSQSPSNKVTEKGKDVELRCDPISGHTALYWYRQSLGQGLEFLIYFQGNSAPDKSGLPSDRFSAERTGGSVSTLTIQRTQQEDSAVYLCASSPSSGNTIYFGEGSWLTVV.

A remark on this clone: Compared with germline, one end of the junction differs, possibly owing to a read error. The V call is TRBV7-7, the J call TRBJ2-2; perhaps TRBD1 as D (5 bases). Germline V gene sequence: CDR1 SSHAT, CDR2 FNYEAQ (reference sequence). The CDR3 is made up of 14 amino acids. The CDR3 nucleotides read TGTGCTAGCAGCTTAGGAACAGGATACGGGGAGCTGTTTTTT. It is translated as CASSLGTGYGELFF.

V usage is TRBV2 and J usage is TRBJ2-1; unclear D gene. The CDR3 is 14 residues long. Germline V CDR1 and CDR2: SNHLY, FYNNEI. Trimming cost V 6 bases and J 5 bases, with 14 bases left between them. The CDR3 is CASRGVTEHNEQFF. CDR3 DNA sequence: TGTGCCAGCAGGGGCGTTACAGAGCACAATGAGCAGTTCTTC. Looking up the rest from reference TRBV2 and TRBJ2-1 gives the full variable domain: EPEVTQTPSHQVTQMGQEVILRCVPISNHLYFYWYRQILGQKVEFLVSFYNNEISEKSEIFDDQFSVERPDGSNFTLKIRSTKLEDSAMYFCASRGVTEHNEQFFGPGTRLTVL.

The chain has TRBV5-1 and TRBJ2-1, with D perhaps TRBD2 (6 bases). V lost 4 bases to trimming and J lost 0 bases, with 14 bases between them. In germline, CDR1 is SGHRS, CDR2 YFSETQ. The CDR3 runs to 16 residues. The CDR3 bases are TGCGCCAGCAGCCCCGGGACTTCTCTCTCCTACAATGAGCAGTTCTTC. Translation gives CASSPGTSLSYNEQFF. Complete variable domain (other parts from reference TRBV5-1 and TRBJ2-1): KAGVTQTPRYLIKTRGQQVTLSCSPISGHRSVSWYQQTPGQGLQFLFEYFSETQRNKGNFPGRFSGRQFSNSRSEMNVSTLELGDSALYLCASSPGTSLSYNEQFFGPGTRLTVL.

The V gene is TRBV19, the J gene TRBJ1-5; no firm D call. V lost 3 bases and J 2 bases, leaving 8 bases between the germline ends. The CDR3 contains 14 residues. Per the germline V gene, CDR1 is LNHDA and CDR2 is SQIVND (reference sequence). The CDR3 DNA reads TGTGCCAGTAGTATGTCTGGGGGCAATCAGCCCCAGCATTTT. This gives the protein CASSMSGGNQPQHF.

This chain links TRBV18 with TRBJ1-4; D possibly corresponds to TRBD1 (5 bases). V was pared by 4 bases and J by 5 bases, with 14 bases between. The CDR3 is 15 residues long. Germline CDR1 and CDR2: KGHSH and LQKENI. In DNA, the CDR3 is TGTGCCAGCTCACGATTCTCAACAGGAAATGAAAAACTGTTTTTT. Protein product: CASSRFSTGNEKLFF.

The V call is TRBV18, the J call TRBJ1-2; TRBD1 is a possible D gene (5 bases). The CDR3 is 15 amino acids. Trimming pared 2 bases from V and 8 bases from J, leaving 18 bases between. Germline V gene lookup returns CDR1 KGHSH and CDR2 LQKENI. The CDR3 spells CASSPGDVLSWGYTF. The CDR3 coding sequence is TGTGCCAGCTCACCAGGGGACGTACTCTCCTGGGGCTACACCTTC.

The genes are TRBV19 and TRBJ1-1; the D is unclear. This CDR3 spans 15 amino acids. Germline V gene data show CDR1 as LNHDA and CDR2 as SQIVND (reference sequence). V was pared by 5 bases and J by 2 bases, with 15 bases between. The CDR3 region is CASSDPQSLNTEAFF. The CDR3 DNA follows: TGTGCCAGTAGTGACCCCCAATCTCTAAACACTGAAGCTTTCTTT.

Written as DNA, the CDR3 is TGTGCCACCAGCTGGACAGGGGGCTCTGGAAACACCATATATTTT. It codes for CATSWTGGSGNTIYF. The J gene is TRBJ1-3, the V gene TRBV15; 10 positions agree with TRBD1. Germline-derived CDR1 and CDR2 are LNHNV and YYDKDF (reference sequence). V lost 5 bases and J lost 0; bases outside the gene matches: 1. This CDR3 has 15 residues.

In DNA, the CDR3 is TGTGCCAATAGCCCGGACGGCTATGGCTACACCTTC. Encoded protein: CANSPDGYGYTF. This rearrangement joins TRBV7-9 to TRBJ1-2; no reliable D call. The V and J ends lost 10 bases and 4 bases respectively, with 13 bases between them. Per germline, CDR1 SEHNR and CDR2 FQNEAQ (reference sequence). The CDR3 has 12 amino acids.

The chain combines TRBV5-6 with TRBJ2-7; TRBD2 aligns across 7 bases. This CDR3 has 14 residues. V dropped 5 bases and J dropped 4; count of bases not matched to a gene: 9. Germline V CDR1 and CDR2: SGHDT, YYEEEE. CDR3 bases: TGTGCCAGCAGTCCTGTCGCGGGGGTGTACGAGCAGTACTTC. This codes for CASSPVAGVYEQYF. Full variable domain (rest looked up from reference TRBV5-6 and TRBJ2-7): DAGVTQSPTHLIKTRGQQVTLRCSPKSGHDTVSWYQQALGQGPQFIFQYYEEEERQRGNFPDRFSGHQFPNYSSELNVNALLLGDSALYLCASSPVAGVYEQYFGPGTRLTVT.

V and J are TRBV11-3 and TRBJ1-1, with D tentatively TRBD1 (5 bases). The V end lost 5 bases, the J end lost 6 bases, and 13 bases lay between the germline ends. Germline-derived CDR1 and CDR2 are SGHNT and YENEEA. The CDR3 loop spans 13 amino acids. The CDR3 DNA sequence: TGTGCCAGCAGCACCAACGGAGGGGCTGAAGCTTTCTTT. Translating gives CASSTNGGAEAFF.

Here the CDR3 reads CASSELGQGTNTGELFF. CDR3 in DNA: TGTGCCAGCAGTGAACTAGGGCAGGGGACAAACACCGGGGAGCTGTTTTTT. The rearrangement uses TRBV2 and TRBJ2-2; a possible D gene is TRBD1 (6 bases). The CDR3 is made up of 17 amino acids. Trimming cost V 2 bases and J 2 bases, with 15 bases left between them. Per the germline V gene, CDR1 is SNHLY and CDR2 is FYNNEI.

The rearrangement links TRBV19 to TRBJ1-5; D unresolved. The CDR3 extends over 15 amino acids. V gave up 3 bases and J gave up 4 bases, with 13 bases separating them. Germline assignment: CDR1 LNHDA and CDR2 SQIVND (reference sequence). CDR3 sequence reads: CASSMHPGENQPQHF. The CDR3 DNA is TGTGCCAGTAGTATGCACCCGGGAGAGAATCAGCCCCAGCATTTT. The variable domain in full, with the rest retrieved from reference TRBV19 and TRBJ1-5, is DGGITQSPKYLFRKEGQNVTLSCEQNLNHDAMYWYRQDPGQGLRLIYYSQIVNDFQKGDIAEGYSVSREKKESFPLTVTSAQKNPTAFYLCASSMHPGENQPQHFGDGTRLSIL.

This clone was seen a handful of times. DNA for the CDR3: TGTGCCAGCAGCGGGACAGAGAAACCCTACGAGCAGTACTTC. Translating it yields CASSGTEKPYEQYF. The rearrangement uses TRBV5-4 and TRBJ2-7; TRBD1 aligns across 7 bases. The CDR3 spans 14 residues. The ends lost 4 bases at V and 2 bases at J; junction bases unmatched: 6. Germline assignment: CDR1 SGHNT and CDR2 YYREEE (reference sequence).

The CDR3 loop is CASSGGEKLFF. CDR3 DNA: TGCGCCAGCTCTGGAGGGGAAAAACTGTTTTTT. This chain joins TRBV10-2 and TRBJ1-4; no clear D gene. This CDR3 spans 11 amino acids. The germline V gene has CDR1 WSHSY and CDR2 SAAADI. The V and J ends lost 8 bases and 8 bases respectively, with 9 bases between them.